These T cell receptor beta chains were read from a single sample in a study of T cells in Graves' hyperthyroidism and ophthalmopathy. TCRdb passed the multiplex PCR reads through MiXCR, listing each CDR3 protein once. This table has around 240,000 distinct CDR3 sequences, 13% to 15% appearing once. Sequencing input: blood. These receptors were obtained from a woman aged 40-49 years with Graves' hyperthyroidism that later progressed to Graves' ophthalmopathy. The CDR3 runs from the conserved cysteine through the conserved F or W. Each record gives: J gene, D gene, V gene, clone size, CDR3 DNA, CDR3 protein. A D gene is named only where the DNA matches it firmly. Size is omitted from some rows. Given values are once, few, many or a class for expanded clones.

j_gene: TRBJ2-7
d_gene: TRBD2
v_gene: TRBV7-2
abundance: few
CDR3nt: TGTGCCAGCAGCTTCTCCTGGGGAGGGTTTCCCTACGAGCAGTACTTC
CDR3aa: CASSFSWGGFPYEQYF

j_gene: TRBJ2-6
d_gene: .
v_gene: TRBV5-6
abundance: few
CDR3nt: TGTGCCAGCAGCTGGGGCAGCTCTGGGGCCAACGTCCTGACTTTC
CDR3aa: CASSWGSSGANVLTF

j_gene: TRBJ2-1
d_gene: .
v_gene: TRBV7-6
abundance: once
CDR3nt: TGTGCCAGCAGCTTAGCCACGGGGGCGAGTGAGCAGTTCTTC
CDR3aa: CASSLATGASEQFF

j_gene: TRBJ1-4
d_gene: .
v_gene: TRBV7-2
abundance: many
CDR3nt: TGTGCCAGCAGCTTTTCAGGGCTGGAGGAAAAACTGTTTTTT
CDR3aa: CASSFSGLEEKLFF

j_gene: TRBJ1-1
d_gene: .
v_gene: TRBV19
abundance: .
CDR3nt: TGTGCCAGTAGTATGGATAGGGCTTTGGGCACTGAAGCTTTCTTT
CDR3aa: CASSMDRALGTEAFF

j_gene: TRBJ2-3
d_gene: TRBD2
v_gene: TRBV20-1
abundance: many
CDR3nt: TGCAGTGCTAGAGTGAGCGGGAGGGCAAATACGCAGTATTTT
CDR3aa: CSARVSGRANTQYF

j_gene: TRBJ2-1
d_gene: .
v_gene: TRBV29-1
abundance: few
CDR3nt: TGCAGCGTCGACCATTACAATGAGCAGTTCTTC
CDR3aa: CSVDHYNEQFF

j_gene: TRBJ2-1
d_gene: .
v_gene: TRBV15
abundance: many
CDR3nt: TGTGCCACCAGCAGGTTAGAGGGTGAGCAGTTCTTC
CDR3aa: CATSRLEGEQFF

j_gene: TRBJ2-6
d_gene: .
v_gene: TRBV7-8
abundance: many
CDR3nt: TGTGCCAGCACCCCGGGGCGGTGGGTTGGGGCCAACGTCCTGACTTTC
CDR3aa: CASTPGRWVGANVLTF

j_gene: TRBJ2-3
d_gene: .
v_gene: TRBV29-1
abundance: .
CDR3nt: TGCAGCGTTGCGCCGGCTGATACGCAGTATTTT
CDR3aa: CSVAPADTQYF

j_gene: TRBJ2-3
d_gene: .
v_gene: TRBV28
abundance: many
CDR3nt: TGTGCCAGCATTAGTCGGGGCCCCACAGATACGCAGTATTTT
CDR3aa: CASISRGPTDTQYF

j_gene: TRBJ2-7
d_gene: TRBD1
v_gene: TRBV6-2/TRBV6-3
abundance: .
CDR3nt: TGTGCCAGCAGTTATGTGAGGACAGGGGACGACGAGCAGTACTTC
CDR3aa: CASSYVRTGDDEQYF

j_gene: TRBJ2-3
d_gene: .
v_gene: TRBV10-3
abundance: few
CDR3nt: TGTGCCATCGGGAGAGGCACAGATACGCAGTATTTT
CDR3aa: CAIGRGTDTQYF

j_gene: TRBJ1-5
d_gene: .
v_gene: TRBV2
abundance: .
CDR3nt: TGTGCCAGCAGTGGGGGACTGTGGCAGCCCCAGCATTTT
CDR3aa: CASSGGLWQPQHF

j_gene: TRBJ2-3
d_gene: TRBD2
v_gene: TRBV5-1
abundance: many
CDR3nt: TGCGCCAGCAGCTTCGGGACTAGCGGGGGAGATACGCAGTATTTT
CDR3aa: CASSFGTSGGDTQYF

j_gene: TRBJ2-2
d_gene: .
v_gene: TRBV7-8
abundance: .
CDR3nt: TGTGCCAGCAGCCCCGAACTCAGGGACACCGGGGAGCTGTTTTTT
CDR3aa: CASSPELRDTGELFF

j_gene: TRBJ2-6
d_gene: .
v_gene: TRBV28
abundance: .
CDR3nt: TGTGCCAGCAGTTTATCCCCTCACGGCACAAACCTGTACTCTCCTGGGGCCAACGTCCTGACTTTC
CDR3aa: CASSLSPHGTNLYSPGANVLTF

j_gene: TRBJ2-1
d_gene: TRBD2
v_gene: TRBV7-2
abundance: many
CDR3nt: TGTGCCAGCAGCCCGCGCCTGTACCTAGCGGGAGCGCGTGAGCAGTTCTTC
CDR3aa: CASSPRLYLAGAREQFF

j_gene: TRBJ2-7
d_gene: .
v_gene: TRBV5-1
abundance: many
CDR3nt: TGCGCCAGCAGCTTGGGGAGGGCAGACGACGAGCAGTACTTC
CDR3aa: CASSLGRADDEQYF

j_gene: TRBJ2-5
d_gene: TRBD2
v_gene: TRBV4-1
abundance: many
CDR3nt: TGCGCCAGCCAGGGGCTAGCGGGAGTTCGGGAGACCCAGTACTTC
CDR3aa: CASQGLAGVRETQYF

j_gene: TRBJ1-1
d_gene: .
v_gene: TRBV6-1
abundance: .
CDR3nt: TGTGCCAGCATCTGGGACCCGGGCTGGCCTGAAGCTTTCTTT
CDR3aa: CASIWDPGWPEAFF

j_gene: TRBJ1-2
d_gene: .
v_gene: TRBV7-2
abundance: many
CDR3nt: TGTGCCAGCAGCAAGAGCAGGCTTTGGGGTGGCTACACCTTC
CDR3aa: CASSKSRLWGGYTF

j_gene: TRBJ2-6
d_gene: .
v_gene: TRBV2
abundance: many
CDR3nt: TGTGCCAGCAGCCCAGCCCAATCTGGGGCCAACGTCCTGACTTTC
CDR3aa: CASSPAQSGANVLTF

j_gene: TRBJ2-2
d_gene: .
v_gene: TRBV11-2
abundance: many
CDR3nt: TGTGCCAGCAGCTCAGTCAAGAAAACCGGGGAGCTGTTTTTT
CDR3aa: CASSSVKKTGELFF

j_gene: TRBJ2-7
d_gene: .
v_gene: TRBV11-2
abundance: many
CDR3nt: TGTGCCAGCAGCCCTCGGGCAACGTCCTACGAGCAGTACTTC
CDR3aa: CASSPRATSYEQYF

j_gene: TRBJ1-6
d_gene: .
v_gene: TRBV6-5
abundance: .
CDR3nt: TGTGCCAGCAGTTACTCAATCGCCGGGGTGTCACCCCTCCACTTT
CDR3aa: CASSYSIAGVSPLHF

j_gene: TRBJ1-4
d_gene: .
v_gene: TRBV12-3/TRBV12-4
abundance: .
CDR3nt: TGTGCCAGCAGTTTAGAGAGGGCGACGGAAAAACTGTTTTTT
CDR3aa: CASSLERATEKLFF

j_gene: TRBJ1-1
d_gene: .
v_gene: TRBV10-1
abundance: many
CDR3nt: TGCGCCAGCAGTGAGTTAAGGGGTGGTTTCGCAGCTTTCTTT
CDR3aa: CASSELRGGFAAFF

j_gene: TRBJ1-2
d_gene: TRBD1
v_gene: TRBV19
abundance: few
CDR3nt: TGTGCCAGTCGGGACAGGGGGCGCCCCCTCTATGGCTACACCTTC
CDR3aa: CASRDRGRPLYGYTF

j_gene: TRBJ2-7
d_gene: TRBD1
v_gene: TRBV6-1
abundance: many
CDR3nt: TGTGCCAGCAGTATTAGGACAGGGGGCGGCTACGAGCAGTACTTC
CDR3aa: CASSIRTGGGYEQYF

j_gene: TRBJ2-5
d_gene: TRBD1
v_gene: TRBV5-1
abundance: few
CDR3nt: TGCGCCAGCAGCTTGGGCACCGGGACAGGGAGAGAGACCCAGTACTTC
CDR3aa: CASSLGTGTGRETQYF

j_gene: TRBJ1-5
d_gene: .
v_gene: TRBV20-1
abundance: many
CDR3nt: TGCAGTGCCACCCTAAGTCCCTCCCGGCCCCAGCATTTT
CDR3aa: CSATLSPSRPQHF

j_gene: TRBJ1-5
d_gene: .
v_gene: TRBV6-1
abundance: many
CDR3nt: TGTGCCAGCAGTGGACTTCTCGTCTATAGCAATCAGCCCCGGCATTTT
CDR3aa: CASSGLLVYSNQPRHF

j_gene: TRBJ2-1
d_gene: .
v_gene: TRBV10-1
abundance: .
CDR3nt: TGCGCCAGCAGTGAGGTAGCGGTTCTAGCACGCAGTGAGCAGTTCTTC
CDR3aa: CASSEVAVLARSEQFF

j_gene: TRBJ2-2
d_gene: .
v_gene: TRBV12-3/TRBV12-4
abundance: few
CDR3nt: TGTGCCAGCAGTCCAACAGAGACCGGGGAGCTGTTTTTT
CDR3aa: CASSPTETGELFF

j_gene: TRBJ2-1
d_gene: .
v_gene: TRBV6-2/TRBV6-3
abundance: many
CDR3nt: TGTGCCAGCAGTTACTTCGGGAACTCCTACAATGAGCAGTTCTTC
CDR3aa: CASSYFGNSYNEQFF